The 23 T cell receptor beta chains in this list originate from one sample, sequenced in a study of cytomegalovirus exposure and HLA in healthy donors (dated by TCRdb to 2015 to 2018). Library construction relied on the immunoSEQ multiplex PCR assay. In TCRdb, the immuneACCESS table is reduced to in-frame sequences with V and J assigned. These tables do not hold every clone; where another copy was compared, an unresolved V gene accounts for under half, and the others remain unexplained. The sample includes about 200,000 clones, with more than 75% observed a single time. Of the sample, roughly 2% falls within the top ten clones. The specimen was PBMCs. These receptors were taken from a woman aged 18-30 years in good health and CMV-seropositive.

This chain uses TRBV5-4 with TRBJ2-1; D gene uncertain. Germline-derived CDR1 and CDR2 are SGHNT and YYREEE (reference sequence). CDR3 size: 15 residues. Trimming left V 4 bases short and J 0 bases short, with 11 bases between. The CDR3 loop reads CASSDAASSYNEQFF. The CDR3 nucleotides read TGTGCCAGCAGCGATGCAGCGAGCTCCTACAATGAGCAGTTCTTC.

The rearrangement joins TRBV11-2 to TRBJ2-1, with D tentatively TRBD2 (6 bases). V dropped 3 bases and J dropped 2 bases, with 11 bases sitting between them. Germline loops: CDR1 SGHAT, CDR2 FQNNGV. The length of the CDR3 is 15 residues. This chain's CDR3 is CASSFGRWPYNEQFF. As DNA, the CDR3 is TGTGCCAGCAGCTTTGGGAGGTGGCCCTACAATGAGCAGTTCTTC. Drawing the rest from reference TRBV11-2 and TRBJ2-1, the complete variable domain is EAGVAQSPRYKIIEKRQSVAFWCNPISGHATLYWYQQILGQGPKLLIQFQNNGVVDDSQLPKDRFSAERLKGVDSTLKIQPAKLEDSAVYLCASSFGRWPYNEQFFGPGTRLTVL.

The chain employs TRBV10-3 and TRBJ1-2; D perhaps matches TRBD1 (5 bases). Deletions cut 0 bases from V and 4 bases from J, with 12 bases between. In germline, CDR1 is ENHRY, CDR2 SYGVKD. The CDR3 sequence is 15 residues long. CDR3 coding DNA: TGTGCCATCAGTGAGTCGGCAGGCACAGGCTATGGCTACACCTTC. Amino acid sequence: CAISESAGTGYGYTF.

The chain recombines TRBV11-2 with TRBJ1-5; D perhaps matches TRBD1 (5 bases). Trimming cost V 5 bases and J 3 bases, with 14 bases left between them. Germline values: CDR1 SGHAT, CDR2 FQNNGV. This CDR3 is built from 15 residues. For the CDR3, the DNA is TGTGCCAGCAGCCGCGCCGGGGGATACAATCAGCCCCAGCATTTT. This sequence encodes CASSRAGGYNQPQHF.

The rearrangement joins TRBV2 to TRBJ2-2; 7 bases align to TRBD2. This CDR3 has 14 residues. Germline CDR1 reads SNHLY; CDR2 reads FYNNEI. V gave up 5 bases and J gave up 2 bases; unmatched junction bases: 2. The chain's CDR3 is CASSRDYNTGELFF. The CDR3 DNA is TGTGCCAGCAGTCGGGACTACAACACCGGGGAGCTGTTTTTT.

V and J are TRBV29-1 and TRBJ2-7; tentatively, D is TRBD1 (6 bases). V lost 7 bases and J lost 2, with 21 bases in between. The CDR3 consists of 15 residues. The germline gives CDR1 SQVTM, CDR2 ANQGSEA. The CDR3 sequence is CSAEAGTSSTYEQYF. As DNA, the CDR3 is TGCAGCGCCGAGGCCGGGACATCCTCGACCTACGAGCAGTACTTC.

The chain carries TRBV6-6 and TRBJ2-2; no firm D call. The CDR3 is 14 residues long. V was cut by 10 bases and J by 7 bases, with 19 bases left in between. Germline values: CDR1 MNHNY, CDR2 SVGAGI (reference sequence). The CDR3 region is CATTLLPNGGELFF. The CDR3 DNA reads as TGTGCCACCACCCTCTTGCCCAACGGCGGGGAGCTGTTTTTT.

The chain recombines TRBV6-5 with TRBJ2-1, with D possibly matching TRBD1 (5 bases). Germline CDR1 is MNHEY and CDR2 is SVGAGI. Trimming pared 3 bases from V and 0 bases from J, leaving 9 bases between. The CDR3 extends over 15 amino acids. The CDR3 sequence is CASSYGASSYNEQFF. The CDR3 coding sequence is TGTGCCAGCAGTTATGGGGCTAGCTCCTACAATGAGCAGTTCTTC.

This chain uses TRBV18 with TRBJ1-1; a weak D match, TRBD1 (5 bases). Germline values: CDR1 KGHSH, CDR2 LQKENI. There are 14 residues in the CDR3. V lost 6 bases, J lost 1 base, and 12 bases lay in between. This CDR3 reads CASSVTTGNTEAFF. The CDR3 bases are TGTGCCAGCTCCGTCACAACAGGGAACACTGAAGCTTTCTTT. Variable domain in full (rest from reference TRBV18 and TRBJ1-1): NAGVMQNPRHLVRRRGQEARLRCSPMKGHSHVYWYRQLPEEGLKFMVYLQKENIIDESGMPKERFSAEFPKEGPSILRIQQVVRGDSAAYFCASSVTTGNTEAFFGQGTRLTVV.

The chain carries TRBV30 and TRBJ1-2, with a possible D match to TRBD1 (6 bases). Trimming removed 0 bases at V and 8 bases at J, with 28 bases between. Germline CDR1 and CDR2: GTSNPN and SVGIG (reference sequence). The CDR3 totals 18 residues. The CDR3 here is CAWSVPWFETGVSGGYTF. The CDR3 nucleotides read TGTGCCTGGAGTGTACCTTGGTTTGAGACAGGAGTGTCAGGAGGCTACACCTTC.

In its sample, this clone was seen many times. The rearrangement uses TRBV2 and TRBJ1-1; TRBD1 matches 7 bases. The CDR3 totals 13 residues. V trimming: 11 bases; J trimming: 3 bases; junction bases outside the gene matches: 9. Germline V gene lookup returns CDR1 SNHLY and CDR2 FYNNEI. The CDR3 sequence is CAGTQGEDTEAFF. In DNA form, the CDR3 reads TGTGCCGGGACCCAGGGGGAGGACACTGAAGCTTTCTTT.

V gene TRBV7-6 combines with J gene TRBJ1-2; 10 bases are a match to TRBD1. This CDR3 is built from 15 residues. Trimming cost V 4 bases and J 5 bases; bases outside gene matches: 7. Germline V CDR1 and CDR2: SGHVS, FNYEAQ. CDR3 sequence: CASSSPGQGRYGYTF. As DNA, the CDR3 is TGTGCCAGCAGCTCCCCGGGACAGGGGCGGTATGGCTACACCTTC. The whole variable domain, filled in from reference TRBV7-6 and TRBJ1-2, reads GAGVSQSPRYKVTKRGQDVALRCDPISGHVSLYWYRQALGQGPEFLTYFNYEAQQDKSGLPNDRFSAERPEGSISTLTIQRTEQRDSAMYRCASSSPGQGRYGYTFGSGTRLTVV.

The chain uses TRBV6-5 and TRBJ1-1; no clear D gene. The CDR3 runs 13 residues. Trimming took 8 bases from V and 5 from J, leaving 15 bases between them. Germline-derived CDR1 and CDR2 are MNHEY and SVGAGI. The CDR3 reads CASYPIWETEAFF. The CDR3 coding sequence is TGTGCCAGCTACCCAATCTGGGAGACTGAAGCTTTCTTT.

The CDR3 here is CASSLSGGNTGELFF. The CDR3, as DNA: TGTGCCAGCAGCTTATCGGGAGGGAACACCGGGGAGCTGTTTTTT. The rearrangement uses TRBV7-9 and TRBJ2-2; 7 bases fit TRBD2. Germline trimming cut 2 bases from V and 1 base from J; bases unmatched to any gene: 1. From germline, CDR1 is SEHNR and CDR2 FQNEAQ (reference sequence). This CDR3 region has 15 residues.

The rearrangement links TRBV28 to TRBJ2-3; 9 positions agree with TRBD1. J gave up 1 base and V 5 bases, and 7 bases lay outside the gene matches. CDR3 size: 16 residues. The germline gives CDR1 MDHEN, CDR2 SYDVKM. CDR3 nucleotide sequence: TGTGCCAGCAGTCCCTCCCGGGACAGGGGCACAGATACGCAGTATTTT. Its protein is CASSPSRDRGTDTQYF.

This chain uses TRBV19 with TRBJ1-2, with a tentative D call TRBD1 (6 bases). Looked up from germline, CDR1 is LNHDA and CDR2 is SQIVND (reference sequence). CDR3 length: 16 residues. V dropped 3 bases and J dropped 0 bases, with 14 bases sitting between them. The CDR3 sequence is CASSILYRETNYGYTF. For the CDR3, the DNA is TGTGCCAGTAGTATTCTCTACAGGGAAACTAACTATGGCTACACCTTC.

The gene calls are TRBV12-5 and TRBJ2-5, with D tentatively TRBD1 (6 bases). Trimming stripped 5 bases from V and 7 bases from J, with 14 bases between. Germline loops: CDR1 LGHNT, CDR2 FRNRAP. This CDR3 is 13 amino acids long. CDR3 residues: CASGLRGSLTQYF. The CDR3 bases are TGTGCTAGTGGTCTTAGGGGGAGTTTGACCCAGTACTTC. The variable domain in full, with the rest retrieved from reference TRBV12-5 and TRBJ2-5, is DARVTQTPRHKVTEMGQEVTMRCQPILGHNTVFWYRQTMMQGLELLAYFRNRAPLDDSGMPKDRFSAEMPDATLATLKIQPSEPRDSAVYFCASGLRGSLTQYFGPGTRLLVL.

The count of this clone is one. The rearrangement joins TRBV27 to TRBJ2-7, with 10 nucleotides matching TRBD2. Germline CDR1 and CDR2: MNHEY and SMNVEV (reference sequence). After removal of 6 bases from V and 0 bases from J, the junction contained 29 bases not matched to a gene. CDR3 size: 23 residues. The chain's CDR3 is CASRPATAQIGTSEKASSYEQYF. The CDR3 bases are TGTGCCAGCAGACCCGCCACAGCTCAAATCGGGACTAGCGAGAAAGCCAGCTCCTACGAGCAGTACTTC.

The CDR3 DNA sequence: TGTGCCAGCAGTCAGGGGAATGAGCAGTTCTTC. Translation gives CASSQGNEQFF. J is TRBJ2-1 and V is TRBV6-5; D may be TRBD1 (6 bases). Germline CDR1 reads MNHEY; CDR2 reads SVGAGI. Between the trimmed V and J ends, which lost 5 bases and 7 bases, there was a span of 6 bases. The CDR3 sequence is 11 residues long.

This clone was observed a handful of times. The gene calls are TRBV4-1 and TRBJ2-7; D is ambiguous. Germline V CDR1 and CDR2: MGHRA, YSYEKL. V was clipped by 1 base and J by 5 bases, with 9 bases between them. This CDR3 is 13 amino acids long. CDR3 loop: CASSQVSGDEQYF. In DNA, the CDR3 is TGCGCCAGCAGCCAAGTGTCGGGTGACGAGCAGTACTTC.

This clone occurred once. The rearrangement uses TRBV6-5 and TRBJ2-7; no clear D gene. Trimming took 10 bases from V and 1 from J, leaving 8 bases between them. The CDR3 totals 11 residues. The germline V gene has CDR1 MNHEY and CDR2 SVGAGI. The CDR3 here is CATARSYEQYF. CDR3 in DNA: TGTGCCACCGCGCGATCCTACGAGCAGTACTTC.

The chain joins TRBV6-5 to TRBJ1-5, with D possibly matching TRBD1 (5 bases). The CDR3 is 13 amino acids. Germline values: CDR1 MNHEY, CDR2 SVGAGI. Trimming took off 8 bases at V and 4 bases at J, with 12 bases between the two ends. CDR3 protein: CASGWGRNQPQHF. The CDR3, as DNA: TGTGCCAGCGGTTGGGGCAGAAATCAGCCCCAGCATTTT.

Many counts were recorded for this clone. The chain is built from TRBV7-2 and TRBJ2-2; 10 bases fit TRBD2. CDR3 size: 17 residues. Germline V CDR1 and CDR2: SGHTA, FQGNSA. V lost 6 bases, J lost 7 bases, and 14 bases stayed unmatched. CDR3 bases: TGTGCCAGCAGATTCAGTAGCGGGAGGAGGATGATCGGGGAGCTGTTTTTT. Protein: CASRFSSGRRMIGELFF.